The rows below give T cell receptor beta chains drawn from one sample of a study of coeliac disease. Profiled with immunoSEQ multiplex PCR; TCRdb holds only in-frame clones, not every one. The table lists roughly 1,400 clones, around 69% of them singletons. Material: intraepithelial lymphocytes from the gut. These receptor sequences come from a woman in her forties or fifties with celiac disease on a gluten-free diet. Each CDR3 is given with its conserved first and last residue. Each record gives: V gene, clone size, J gene, CDR3 length, D gene, CDR3 DNA, CDR3 protein. D genes are given only for firm matches. Clone sizes are given selectively: once, few, many, or a class where the clone is expanded.

TRBV18	once	TRBJ2-3	15	.	TGTGCCAGCTCACCCCTCCAGTCGCGCACAGATACGCAGTATTTT	CASSPLQSRTDTQYF
TRBV2	.	TRBJ2-5	11	.	TGTGCCAGCGTTCTTAGCGAGACCCAGTACTTC	CASVLSETQYF
TRBV6-5	.	TRBJ1-1	14	.	TGTGCCAGCATGGAGGAAGGGGGGAACACTGAAGCTTTCTTT	CASMEEGGNTEAFF
TRBV7-3	.	TRBJ1-4	15	TRBD1	TGTGCCAGCAGCTTAAGGACAGGGACTAATGAAAAACTGTTTTTT	CASSLRTGTNEKLFF
TRBV5-1	.	TRBJ2-2	16	.	TGCGCCAGCAGCTTGGCAAGTCAGGGGAACACCGGGGAGCTGTTTTTT	CASSLASQGNTGELFF
TRBV19	.	TRBJ1-1	15	TRBD1	TGTGCCAGTAGTACGGGACAGGGATGGAGCACTGAAGCTTTCTTT	CASSTGQGWSTEAFF
TRBV6-1	.	TRBJ1-2	14	.	TGTGCCAGCAGTCGGGGGGCAATCGACTATGGCTACACCTTC	CASSRGAIDYGYTF
TRBV28	.	TRBJ2-7	14	.	TGTGCCAGCAGTTTGTACACAGGGAGAAACGAGCAGTACTTC	CASSLYTGRNEQYF
TRBV5-1	.	TRBJ2-1	15	.	TGCGCCAGCAAAGACATGGGGGGGGGCGAAAATGAGCAGTTCTTC	CASKDMGGGENEQFF
TRBV6-5	.	TRBJ1-5	14	.	TGTGCCAGCGGACCACAGGGTGCTAGTCAGCCCCAGCATTTT	CASGPQGASQPQHF
TRBV10-3	.	TRBJ2-5	15	.	TGTGCCATCAGTGTAGGCAGGGAGGAACAAGAGACCCAGTACTTC	CAISVGREEQETQYF
TRBV20-1	.	TRBJ2-4	11	.	TGCAGTAACTATAGAGACGGCATTCAGTACTTC	CSNYRDGIQYF
TRBV28	few	TRBJ2-1	12	TRBD2	TGTGCCAGCAGAGAAGCGGGACGCCTACAGTTCTTC	CASREAGRLQFF
TRBV2	few	TRBJ1-3	16	TRBD1	TGTGCCAGCAGTGAACAGGGGGCGGGAGCTGGAAACACCATATATTTT	CASSEQGAGAGNTIYF
TRBV2	.	TRBJ2-3	17	TRBD1	TGTGCCAGCACCTTCCGGGACAGGGGCCCCGCTTCTGATACGCAGTATTTT	CASTFRDRGPASDTQYF
TRBV7-9	once	TRBJ2-7	13	TRBD1	TGTGCCAGCAGCTTTGGGGACAGCTACGAGCAGTACTTC	CASSFGDSYEQYF
TRBV4-1	.	TRBJ1-2	15	TRBD1	TGCGCCAGCAGCCGCATCGACAGGGGGGACTATGGCTACACCTTC	CASSRIDRGDYGYTF
TRBV2	.	TRBJ1-5	15	.	TGTGCCAGTAGCCGAACCTCGGGGGGCGGTCAGCCCCAGCATTTT	CASSRTSGGGQPQHF
TRBV19	.	TRBJ1-5	17	TRBD1	TGTGCCAGTAGTCCGCGACAGGGGGCCTATAGCAATCAGCCCCAGCATTTT	CASSPRQGAYSNQPQHF
TRBV30	.	TRBJ2-5	11	TRBD1	TGTGCCTGGACAGGGGGCGAGACCCAGTACTTC	CAWTGGETQYF
TRBV5-5	.	TRBJ2-2	14	.	TGTGCCAGCAGCCCTACAGTCTGGGCCGGGGAGCTGTTTTTT	CASSPTVWAGELFF
TRBV18	.	TRBJ1-1	14	.	TGTGCCAGCTCACCAGGTGGGGGGTCGTCTGAAGCTTTCTTT	CASSPGGGSSEAFF
TRBV19	.	TRBJ1-5	12	.	TGTGCCAGTTCGGGGAGCAATCAGCCCCAGCATTTT	CASSGSNQPQHF
TRBV4-3	few	TRBJ1-1	15	.	TGCGCCAGCAGCCCCGACGTTGGCGTCGGGGGTAAAGCTTTCTTT	CASSPDVGVGGKAFF
TRBV5-1	.	TRBJ2-5	18	.	TGCGCCAGCAGCTTGGGCAGGGGTTCCTCCTTGTGGGAAGAGACCCAGTACTTC	CASSLGRGSSLWEETQYF
TRBV4-1	large	TRBJ2-1	16	TRBD1	TGCGCCAGCAGCCAAGAAAGGACAGGGTTACAATACGAGCAGTTCTTC	CASSQERTGLQYEQFF
TRBV19	.	TRBJ2-7	13	TRBD1	TGTGCCAGTAGTATAGAGACAGGGGGCGAGCAGTACTTC	CASSIETGGEQYF
TRBV5-1	.	TRBJ2-1	15	TRBD1	TGCGCCAGCAGCGCGGGATTACAGGGGGCGGGTGAGCAGTTCTTC	CASSAGLQGAGEQFF
TRBV2	.	TRBJ2-5	16	TRBD2	TGTGCCAGCAGAAGACTAGCGGGGGGATACCAAGAGACCCAGTACTTC	CASRRLAGGYQETQYF
TRBV28	.	TRBJ2-3	17	TRBD1	TGTGCCAGCAGTTCGACAGGGACAGGGAGAGGAACAGATACGCAGTATTTT	CASSSTGTGRGTDTQYF
TRBV11-3	.	TRBJ2-3	16	TRBD2	TGTGCCAGCAGCTTAATACGCGGGGGGGTTGCAGATACGCAGTATTTT	CASSLIRGGVADTQYF
TRBV15	.	TRBJ1-6	15	.	TGTGCCACCAGCGCCCAACAGGGTTCCAATTCACCCCTCCACTTT	CATSAQQGSNSPLHF